Sequencing of this T cell receptor (beta chain) was carried out in a study of metastatic and nonmetastatic thyroid tumors. On the study more broadly: Repertoire comparison spanned blood and tumor or nodule tissue of malignant and benign thyroid patients. Study-level findings and limits: Reportedly, malignant thyroid tumors had significantly higher TCR beta diversity than benign nodules, in blood and tumor.

In the original analysis: Clinicopathological groups differed in CDR3, with these differences serving to build a distant-metastasis classifier for papillary thyroid cancer. TCRdb ran MiXCR on the PCR reads. These V and J calls are TCRdb output, not the study's own analysis. The sample contains about 32,000 clones, less than 20% of which appear only once. Prior to thyroid surgery, none of the patients had received any treatment. Germline CDR1 and CDR2: LGHDT and YNNKEL (reference sequence). The CDR3 is 13 residues long. V shed 1 base and J shed 1 base, with 3 bases lying between them. This clone was detected many times. Its antigen is not known.

Sequencing was performed on blood. This TCR came from a female donor with papillary thyroid cancer or a benign thyroid nodule (not recorded which). Some clones in this sample may be carry-over from other donors' samples. V and J are TRBV3-1 and TRBJ2-3; D gene unclear. CDR3 coding DNA: TGTGCCAGCAGCCAAGGCGGCACAGATACGCAGTATTTT. Translated: CASSQGGTDTQYF.